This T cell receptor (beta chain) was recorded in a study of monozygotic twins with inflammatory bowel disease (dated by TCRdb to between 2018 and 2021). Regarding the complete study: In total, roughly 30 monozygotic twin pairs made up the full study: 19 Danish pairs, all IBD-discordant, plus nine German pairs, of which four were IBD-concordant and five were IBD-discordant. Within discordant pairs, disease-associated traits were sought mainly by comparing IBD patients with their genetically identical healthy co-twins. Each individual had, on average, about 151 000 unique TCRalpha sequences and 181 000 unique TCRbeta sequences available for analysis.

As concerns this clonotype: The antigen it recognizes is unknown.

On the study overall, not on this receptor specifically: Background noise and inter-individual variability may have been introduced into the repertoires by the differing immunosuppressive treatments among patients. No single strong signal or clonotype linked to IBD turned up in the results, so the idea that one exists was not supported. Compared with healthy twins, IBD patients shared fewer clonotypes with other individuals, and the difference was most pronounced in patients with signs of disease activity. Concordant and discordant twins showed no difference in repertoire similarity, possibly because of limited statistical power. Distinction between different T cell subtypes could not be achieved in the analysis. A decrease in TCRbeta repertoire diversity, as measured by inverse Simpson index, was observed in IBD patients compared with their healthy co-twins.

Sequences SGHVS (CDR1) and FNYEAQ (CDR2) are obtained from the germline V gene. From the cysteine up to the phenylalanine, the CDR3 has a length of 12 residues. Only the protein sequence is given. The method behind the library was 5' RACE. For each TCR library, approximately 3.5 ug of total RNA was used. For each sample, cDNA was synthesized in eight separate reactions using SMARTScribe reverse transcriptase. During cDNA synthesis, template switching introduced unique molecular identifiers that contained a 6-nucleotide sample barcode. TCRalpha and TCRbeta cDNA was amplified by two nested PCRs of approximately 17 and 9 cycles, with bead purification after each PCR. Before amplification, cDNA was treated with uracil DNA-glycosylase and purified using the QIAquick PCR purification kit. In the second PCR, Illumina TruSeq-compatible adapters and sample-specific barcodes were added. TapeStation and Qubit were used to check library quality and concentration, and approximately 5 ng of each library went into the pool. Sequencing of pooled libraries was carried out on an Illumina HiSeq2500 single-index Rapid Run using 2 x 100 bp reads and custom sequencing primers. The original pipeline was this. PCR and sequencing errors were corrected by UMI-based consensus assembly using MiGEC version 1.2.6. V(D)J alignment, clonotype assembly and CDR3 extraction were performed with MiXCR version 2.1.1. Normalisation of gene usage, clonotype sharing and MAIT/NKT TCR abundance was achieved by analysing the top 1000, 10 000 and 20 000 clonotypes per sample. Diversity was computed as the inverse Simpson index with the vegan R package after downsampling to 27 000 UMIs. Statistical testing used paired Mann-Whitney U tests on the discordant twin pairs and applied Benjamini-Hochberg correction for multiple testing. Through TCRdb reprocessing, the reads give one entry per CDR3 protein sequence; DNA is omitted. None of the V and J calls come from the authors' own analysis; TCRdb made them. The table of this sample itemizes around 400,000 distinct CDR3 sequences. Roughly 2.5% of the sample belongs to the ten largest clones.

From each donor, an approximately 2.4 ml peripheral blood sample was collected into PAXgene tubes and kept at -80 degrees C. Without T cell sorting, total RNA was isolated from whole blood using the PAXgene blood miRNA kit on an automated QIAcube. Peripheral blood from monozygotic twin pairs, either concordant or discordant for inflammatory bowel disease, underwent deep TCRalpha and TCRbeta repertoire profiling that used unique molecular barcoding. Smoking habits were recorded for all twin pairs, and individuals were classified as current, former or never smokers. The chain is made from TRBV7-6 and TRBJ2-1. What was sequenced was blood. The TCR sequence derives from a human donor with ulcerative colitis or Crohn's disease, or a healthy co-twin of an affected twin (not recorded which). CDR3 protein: CASSPTRTEQFF.